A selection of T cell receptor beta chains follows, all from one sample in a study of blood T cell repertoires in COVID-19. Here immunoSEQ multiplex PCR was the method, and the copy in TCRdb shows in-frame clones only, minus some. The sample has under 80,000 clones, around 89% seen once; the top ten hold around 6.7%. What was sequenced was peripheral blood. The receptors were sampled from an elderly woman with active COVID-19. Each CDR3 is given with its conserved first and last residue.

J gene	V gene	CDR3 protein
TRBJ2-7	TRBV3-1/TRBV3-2	CASSQDPGGRYF
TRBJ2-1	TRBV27	CASSASSGSITYNEQFF
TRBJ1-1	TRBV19	CASSIQGPPLNTEAFF
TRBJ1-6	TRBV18	CASSPGQGDSPLHF
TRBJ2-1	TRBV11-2	CASSLDPGKSYNEQFF
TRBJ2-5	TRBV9	CASSPRGTSGPQETQYF
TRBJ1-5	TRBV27	CASSPDRASNQPQHF
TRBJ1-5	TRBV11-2	CASSLGGGTSNQPQHF
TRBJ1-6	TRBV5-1	CASKPTGGSNSPLHF
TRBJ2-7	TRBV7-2	CASSLAAVLSSYEQYF
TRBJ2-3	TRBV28	CASSLTAGDFTDTQYF
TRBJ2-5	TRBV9	CASSVRDSGRIETQYF
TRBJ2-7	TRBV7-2	CASSLGRGRGYEQYF
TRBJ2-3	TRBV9	CASSQTSGGTDTQYF
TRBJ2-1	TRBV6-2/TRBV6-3	CASSPLAGGYNEQFF
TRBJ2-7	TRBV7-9	CASSLGLERARTYEQYF
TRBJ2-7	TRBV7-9	CASSLGQGGSYEQYF
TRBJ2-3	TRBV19	CASSDRTGYSTDTQYF
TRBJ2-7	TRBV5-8	CASSPLGGGEQYF
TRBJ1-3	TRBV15	CATSSPTTSGNTIYF
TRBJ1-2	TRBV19	CASMREQPYGYTF
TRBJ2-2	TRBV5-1	CASSPGHVGGTGELFF
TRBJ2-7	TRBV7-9	CASSLALLAGDEQYF
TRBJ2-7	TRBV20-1	CSASLPTSGRGHRSEQYF